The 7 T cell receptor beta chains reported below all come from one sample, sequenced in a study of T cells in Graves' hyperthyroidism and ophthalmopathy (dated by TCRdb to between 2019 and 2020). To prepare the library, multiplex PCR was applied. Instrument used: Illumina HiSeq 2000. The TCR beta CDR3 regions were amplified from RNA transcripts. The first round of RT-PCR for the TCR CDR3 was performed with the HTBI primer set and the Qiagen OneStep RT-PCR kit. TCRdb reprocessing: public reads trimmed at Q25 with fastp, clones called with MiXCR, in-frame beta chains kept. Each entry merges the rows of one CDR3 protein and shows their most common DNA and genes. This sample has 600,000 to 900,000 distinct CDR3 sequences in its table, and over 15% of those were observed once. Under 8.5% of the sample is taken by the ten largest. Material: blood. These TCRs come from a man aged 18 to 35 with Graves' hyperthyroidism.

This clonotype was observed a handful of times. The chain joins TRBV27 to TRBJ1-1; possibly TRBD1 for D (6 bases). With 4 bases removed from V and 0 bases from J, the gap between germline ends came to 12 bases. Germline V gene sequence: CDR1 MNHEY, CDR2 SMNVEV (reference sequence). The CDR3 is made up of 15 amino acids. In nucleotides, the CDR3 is TGTGCCAGCAGTTGGACAGCAGTTATGAACACTGAAGCTTTCTTT. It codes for CASSWTAVMNTEAFF.

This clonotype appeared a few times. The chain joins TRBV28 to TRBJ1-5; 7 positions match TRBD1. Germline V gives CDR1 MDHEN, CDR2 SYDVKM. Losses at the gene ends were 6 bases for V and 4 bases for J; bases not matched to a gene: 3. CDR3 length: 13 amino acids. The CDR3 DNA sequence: TGTGCCAGCAGAAAACAGGGGAATCAGCCCCAGCATTTT. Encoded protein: CASRKQGNQPQHF.

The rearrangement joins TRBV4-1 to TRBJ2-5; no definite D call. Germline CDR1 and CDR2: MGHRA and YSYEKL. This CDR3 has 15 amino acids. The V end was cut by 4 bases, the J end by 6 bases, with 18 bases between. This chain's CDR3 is CASSPWARIEKTQYF. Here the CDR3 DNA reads TGCGCCAGCAGCCCCTGGGCCAGGATAGAGAAGACCCAGTACTTC.

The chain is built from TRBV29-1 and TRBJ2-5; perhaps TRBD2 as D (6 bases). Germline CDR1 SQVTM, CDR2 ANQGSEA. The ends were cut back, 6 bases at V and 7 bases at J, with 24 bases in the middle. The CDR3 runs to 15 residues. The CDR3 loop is CSVTRGVRGARTQYF. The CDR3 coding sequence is TGCAGCGTCACTCGCGGGGTGAGAGGGGCTCGGACCCAGTACTTC.

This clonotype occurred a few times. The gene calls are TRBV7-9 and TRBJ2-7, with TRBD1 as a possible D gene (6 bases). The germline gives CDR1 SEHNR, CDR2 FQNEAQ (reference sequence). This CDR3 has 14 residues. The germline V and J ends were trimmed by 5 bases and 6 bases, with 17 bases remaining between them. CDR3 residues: CASSRTGRGGEQYF. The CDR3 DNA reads TGTGCCAGCAGCAGGACGGGCAGGGGCGGCGAGCAGTACTTC.

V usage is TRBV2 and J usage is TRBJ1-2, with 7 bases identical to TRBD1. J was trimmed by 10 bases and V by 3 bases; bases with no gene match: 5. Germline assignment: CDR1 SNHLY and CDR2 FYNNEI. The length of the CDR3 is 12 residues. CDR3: CASSERGRTYTF. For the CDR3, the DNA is TGTGCCAGCAGTGAGAGGGGGCGCACCTACACCTTC.

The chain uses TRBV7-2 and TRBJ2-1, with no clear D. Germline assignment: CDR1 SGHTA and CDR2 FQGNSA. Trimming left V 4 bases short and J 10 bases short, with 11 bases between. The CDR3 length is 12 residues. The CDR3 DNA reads TGTGCCAGCAGCTCCCTCAACCGGGAGCAGTTCTTC. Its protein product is CASSSLNREQFF. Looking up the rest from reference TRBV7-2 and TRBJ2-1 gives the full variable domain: GAGVSQSPSNKVTEKGKDVELRCDPISGHTALYWYRQSLGQGLEFLIYFQGNSAPDKSGLPSDRFSAERTGGSVSTLTIQRTQQEDSAVYLCASSSLNREQFFGPGTRLTVL.